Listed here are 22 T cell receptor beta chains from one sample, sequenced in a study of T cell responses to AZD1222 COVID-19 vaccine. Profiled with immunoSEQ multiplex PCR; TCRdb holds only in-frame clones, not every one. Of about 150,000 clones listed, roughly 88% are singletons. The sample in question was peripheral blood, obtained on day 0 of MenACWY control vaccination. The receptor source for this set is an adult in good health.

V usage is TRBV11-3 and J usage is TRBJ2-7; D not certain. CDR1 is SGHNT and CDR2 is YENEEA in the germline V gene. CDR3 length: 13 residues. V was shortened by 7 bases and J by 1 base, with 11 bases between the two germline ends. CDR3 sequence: CASTGDGSYEQYF. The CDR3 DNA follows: TGTGCCAGCACCGGCGACGGTTCCTACGAGCAGTACTTC. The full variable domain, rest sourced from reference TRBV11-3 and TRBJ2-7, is EAGVVQSPRYKIIEKKQPVAFWCNPISGHNTLYWYLQNLGQGPELLIRYENEEAVDDSQLPKDRFSAERLKGVDSTLKIQPAELGDSAVYLCASTGDGSYEQYFGPGTRLTVT.

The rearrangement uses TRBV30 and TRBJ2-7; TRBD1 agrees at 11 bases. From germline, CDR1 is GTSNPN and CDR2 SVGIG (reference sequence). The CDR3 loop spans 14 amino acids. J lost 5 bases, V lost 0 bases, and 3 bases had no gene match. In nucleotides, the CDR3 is TGTGCCTGGAGTGTGGGGACAGGGGGAAACGAGCAGTACTTC. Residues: CAWSVGTGGNEQYF.

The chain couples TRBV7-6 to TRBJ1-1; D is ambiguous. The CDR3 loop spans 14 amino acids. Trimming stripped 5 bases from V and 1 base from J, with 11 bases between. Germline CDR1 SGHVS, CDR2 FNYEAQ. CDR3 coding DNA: TGTGCCAGCAGCCCCGGACGGACGAACACTGAAGCTTTCTTT. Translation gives CASSPGRTNTEAFF.

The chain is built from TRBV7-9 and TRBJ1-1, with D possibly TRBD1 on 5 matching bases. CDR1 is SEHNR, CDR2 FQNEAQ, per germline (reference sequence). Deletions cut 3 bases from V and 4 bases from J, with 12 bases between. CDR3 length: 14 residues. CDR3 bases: TGTGCCAGCAGCTTCACCGGGGGAGGCACTGAAGCTTTCTTT. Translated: CASSFTGGGTEAFF.

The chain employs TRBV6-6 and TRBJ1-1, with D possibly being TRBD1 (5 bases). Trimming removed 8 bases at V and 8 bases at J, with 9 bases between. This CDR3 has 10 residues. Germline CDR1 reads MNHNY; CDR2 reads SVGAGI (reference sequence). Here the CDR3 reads CASGHWEAFF. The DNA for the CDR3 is TGTGCCAGCGGACATTGGGAAGCTTTCTTT.

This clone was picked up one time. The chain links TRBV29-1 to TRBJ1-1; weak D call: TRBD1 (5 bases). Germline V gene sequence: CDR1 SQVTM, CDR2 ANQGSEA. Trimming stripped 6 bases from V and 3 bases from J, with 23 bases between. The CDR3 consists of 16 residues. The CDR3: CSVKAIPGREDTEAFF. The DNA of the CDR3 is TGCAGCGTCAAAGCCATTCCGGGACGCGAGGACACTGAAGCTTTCTTT.

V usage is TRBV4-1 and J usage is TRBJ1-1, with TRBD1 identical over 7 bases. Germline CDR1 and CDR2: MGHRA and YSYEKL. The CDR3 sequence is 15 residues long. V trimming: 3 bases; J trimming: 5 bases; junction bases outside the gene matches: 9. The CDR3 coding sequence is TGCGCCAGCAGCCAGCCTTCGCAGGGGGGAACTGAAGCTTTCTTT. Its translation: CASSQPSQGGTEAFF.

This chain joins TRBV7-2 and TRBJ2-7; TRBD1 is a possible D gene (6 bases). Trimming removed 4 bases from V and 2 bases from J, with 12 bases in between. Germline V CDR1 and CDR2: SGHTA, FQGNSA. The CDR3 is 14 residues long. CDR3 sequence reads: CASSSYTGTYEQYF. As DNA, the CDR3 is TGTGCCAGCAGCTCATACACAGGGACCTACGAGCAGTACTTC.

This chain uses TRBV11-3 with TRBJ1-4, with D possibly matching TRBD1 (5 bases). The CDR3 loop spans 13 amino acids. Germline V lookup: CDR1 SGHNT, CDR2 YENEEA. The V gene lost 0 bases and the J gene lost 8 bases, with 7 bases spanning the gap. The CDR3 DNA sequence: TGTGCCAGCAGCTTAGACAGGGACGAAAAACTGTTTTTT. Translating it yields CASSLDRDEKLFF.

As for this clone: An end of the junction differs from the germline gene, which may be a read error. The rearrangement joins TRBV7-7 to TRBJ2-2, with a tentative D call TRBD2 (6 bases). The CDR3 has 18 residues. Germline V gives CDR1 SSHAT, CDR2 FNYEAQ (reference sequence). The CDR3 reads CASSLGEVPPVYTGELFF. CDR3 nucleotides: TGTGCTAGCAGCTTAGGGGAGGTACCACCAGTATACACCGGGGAGCTGTTTTTT.

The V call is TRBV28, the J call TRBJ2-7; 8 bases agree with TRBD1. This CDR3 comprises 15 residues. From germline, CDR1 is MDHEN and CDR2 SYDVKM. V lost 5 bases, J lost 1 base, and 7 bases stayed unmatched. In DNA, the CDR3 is TGTGCCAGCAGTCCAGGGGGCGCCGAGTCCTACGAGCAGTACTTC. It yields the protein CASSPGGAESYEQYF.

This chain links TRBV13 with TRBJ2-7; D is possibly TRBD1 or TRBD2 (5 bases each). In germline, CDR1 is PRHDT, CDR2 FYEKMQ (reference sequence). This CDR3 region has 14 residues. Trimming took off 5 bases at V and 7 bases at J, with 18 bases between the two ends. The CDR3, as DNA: TGTGCCAGCAGCCCCCGGGACGGCCCCTTGGAGCAGTACTTC. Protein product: CASSPRDGPLEQYF.

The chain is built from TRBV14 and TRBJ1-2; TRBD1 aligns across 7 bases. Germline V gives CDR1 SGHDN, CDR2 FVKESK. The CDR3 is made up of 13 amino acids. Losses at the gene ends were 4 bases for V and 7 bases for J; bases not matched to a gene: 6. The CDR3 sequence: CASSLLDRVGYTF. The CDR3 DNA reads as TGTGCCAGCAGCCTCCTCGACAGGGTTGGCTACACCTTC.

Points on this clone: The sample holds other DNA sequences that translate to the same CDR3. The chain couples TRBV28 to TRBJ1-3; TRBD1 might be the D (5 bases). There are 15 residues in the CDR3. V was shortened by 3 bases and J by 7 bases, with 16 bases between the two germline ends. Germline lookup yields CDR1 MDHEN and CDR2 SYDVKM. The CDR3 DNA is TGTGCCAGCAGTTTGCTCGGGGGATCGGGGAACACCATATATTTT. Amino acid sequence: CASSLLGGSGNTIYF. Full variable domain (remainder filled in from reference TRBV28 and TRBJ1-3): DVKVTQSSRYLVKRTGEKVFLECVQDMDHENMFWYRQDPGLGLRLIYFSYDVKMKEKGDIPEGYSVSREKKERFSLILESASTNQTSMYLCASSLLGGSGNTIYFGEGSWLTVV.

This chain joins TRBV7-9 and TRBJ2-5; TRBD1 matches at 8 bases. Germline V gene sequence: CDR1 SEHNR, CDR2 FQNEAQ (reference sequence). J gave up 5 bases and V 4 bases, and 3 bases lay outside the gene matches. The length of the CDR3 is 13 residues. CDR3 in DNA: TGTGCCAGCAGCTCAGGGGGCGGCGAGACCCAGTACTTC. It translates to CASSSGGGETQYF.

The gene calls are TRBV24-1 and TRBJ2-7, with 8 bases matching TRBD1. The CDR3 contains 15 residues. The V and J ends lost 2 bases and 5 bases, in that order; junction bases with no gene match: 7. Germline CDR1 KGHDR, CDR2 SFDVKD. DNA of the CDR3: TGTGCCACCAGTGATTCCAGGACAGGGAGGAACGAGCAGTACTTC. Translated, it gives CATSDSRTGRNEQYF.

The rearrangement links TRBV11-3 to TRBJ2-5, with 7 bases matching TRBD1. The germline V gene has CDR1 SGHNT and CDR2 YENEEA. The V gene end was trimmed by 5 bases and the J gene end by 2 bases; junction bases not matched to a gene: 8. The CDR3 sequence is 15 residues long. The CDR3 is CASSKRQGSQETQYF. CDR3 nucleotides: TGTGCCAGCAGCAAAAGACAGGGTAGTCAAGAGACCCAGTACTTC.

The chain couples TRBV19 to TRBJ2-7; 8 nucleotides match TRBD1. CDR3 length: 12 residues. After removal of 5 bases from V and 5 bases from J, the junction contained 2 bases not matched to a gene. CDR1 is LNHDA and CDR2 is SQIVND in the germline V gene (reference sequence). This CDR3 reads CASSDRGDEQYF. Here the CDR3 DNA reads TGTGCCAGTAGTGACAGGGGAGACGAGCAGTACTTC.

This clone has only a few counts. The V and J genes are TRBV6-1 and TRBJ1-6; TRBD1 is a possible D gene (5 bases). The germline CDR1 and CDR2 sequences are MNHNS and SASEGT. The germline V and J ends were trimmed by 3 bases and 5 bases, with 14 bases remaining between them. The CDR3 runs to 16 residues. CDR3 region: CASSDAVRGNNSPLHF. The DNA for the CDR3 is TGTGCCAGCAGTGATGCCGTCCGGGGCAATAATTCACCCCTCCACTTT.

The CDR3 DNA is TGTGCCAGCAGTTACGACCGGGGGGGAAGCACTGAAGCTTTCTTT. It translates to CASSYDRGGSTEAFF. This chain joins TRBV6-5 and TRBJ1-1; TRBD1 might be the D (5 bases). This CDR3 is 15 amino acids long. Germline CDR1 reads MNHEY; CDR2 reads SVGAGI. Trimming took off 2 bases at V and 4 bases at J, with 14 bases between the two ends.

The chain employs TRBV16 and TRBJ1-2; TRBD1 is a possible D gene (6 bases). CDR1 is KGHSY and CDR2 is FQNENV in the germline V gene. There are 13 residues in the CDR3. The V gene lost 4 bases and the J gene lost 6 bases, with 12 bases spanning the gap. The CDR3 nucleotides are TGTGCCAGCAGCCCCCAGGGGATGCATGGCTACACCTTC. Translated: CASSPQGMHGYTF.

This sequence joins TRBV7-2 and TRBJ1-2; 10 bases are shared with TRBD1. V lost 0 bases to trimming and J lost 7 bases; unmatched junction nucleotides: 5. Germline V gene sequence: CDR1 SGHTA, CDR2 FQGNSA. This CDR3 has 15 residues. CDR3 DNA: TGTGCCAGCAGCTTAGCCGGGACAGGGGAGGCTGGCTACACCTTC. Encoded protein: CASSLAGTGEAGYTF.